A selection of T cell receptor beta chains follows, all from one sample in a study. TCRdb analysed the 5' RACE reads with MiXCR anew, one entry per CDR3 protein. The sample holds about 46,000 distinct CDR3 sequences, roughly 28% seen once. Material for sequencing was naive CD4+ T cells sorted from blood. Receptors originate from a female donor with breast cancer. CDR3s include the opening cysteine and the closing phenylalanine or tryptophan. D genes are given only for firm matches. Clone size is not always given. Where it is, it says once, few, many or a class for expanded clones.

TRBV7-9,TRBJ1-1,TRBD1,NA,CASSWGQGNTEAFF,TGTGCCAGCAGCTGGGGACAGGGAAACACTGAAGCTTTCTTT
TRBV29-1,TRBJ2-5,NA,NA,CSVLAEETQYF,TGCAGCGTGTTAGCGGAAGAGACCCAGTACTTC
TRBV6-2/TRBV6-3,TRBJ1-1,NA,NA,CASSYASFSGTEAFF,TGTGCCAGCAGTTACGCGTCCTTTAGTGGGACTGAAGCTTTCTTT
TRBV29-1,TRBJ2-5,TRBD1,few,CSGGSGQGKFGTQYF,TGCAGCGGGGGTTCGGGACAGGGGAAATTTGGGACCCAGTACTTC
TRBV15,TRBJ2-1,TRBD2,NA,CATSLSVLAGTGPSEQFF,TGTGCCACCAGCCTATCTGTTTTAGCGGGAACCGGGCCAAGTGAGCAGTTCTTC
TRBV18,TRBJ1-1,NA,few,CASSPPGVNTEAFF,TGTGCCAGCTCACCACCGGGGGTGAACACTGAAGCTTTCTTT
TRBV7-2,TRBJ1-5,TRBD1,NA,CASSLEGALTNQPQHF,TGTGCCAGCAGCTTGGAGGGGGCCCTCACCAATCAGCCCCAGCATTTT
TRBV9,TRBJ2-1,NA,NA,CASSKDRTYNEQFF,TGTGCCAGCAGCAAGGACAGAACATACAATGAGCAGTTCTTC
TRBV9,TRBJ1-1,NA,NA,CASSVAGQNTEAFF,TGTGCCAGCAGCGTAGCTGGGCAGAACACTGAAGCTTTCTTT
TRBV12-3/TRBV12-4,TRBJ1-2,NA,few,CASSLSGVGYTF,TGTGCCAGCAGTTTATCAGGGGTCGGCTACACCTTC
TRBV4-3,TRBJ2-5,NA,few,CASSQEALSGTQYF,TGCGCCAGCAGCCAAGAAGCACTCTCGGGGACCCAGTACTTC
TRBV4-2,TRBJ2-1,TRBD2,NA,CASSQGTSAFGEQFF,TGTGCCAGCAGCCAAGGGACTAGCGCGTTTGGTGAGCAGTTCTTC
TRBV7-6,TRBJ2-2,NA,many,CASSPSNTGELFF,TGTGCCAGCAGCCCATCGAACACCGGGGAGCTGTTTTTT
TRBV13,TRBJ2-7,NA,NA,CASSNGQFTYEQYF,TGTGCCAGCAGCAACGGACAGTTTACCTACGAGCAGTACTTC
TRBV10-3,TRBJ1-1,NA,few,CAISPQGADDQAFF,TGTGCCATCAGTCCGCAGGGCGCGGACGACCAAGCTTTCTTT
TRBV2,TRBJ1-3,NA,NA,CASSTRGPGNTIYF,TGTGCCAGCAGTACCCGTGGCCCTGGAAACACCATATATTTT
TRBV11-2,TRBJ1-1,NA,NA,CASSDRQNLNTEAFF,TGTGCCAGCAGCGACCGACAGAACTTGAACACTGAAGCTTTCTTT
TRBV9,TRBJ1-2,NA,medium-sized,CASSAGANYGYTF,TGTGCCAGCAGCGCCGGGGCCAACTATGGCTACACCTTC
TRBV4-2,TRBJ2-7,TRBD1,NA,CASSQERTGTYEQYF,TGTGCCAGCAGCCAAGAAAGGACAGGAACCTACGAGCAGTACTTC
TRBV20-1,TRBJ2-3,NA,few,CSAREDLSDTQYF,TGCAGTGCTAGAGAAGACCTCTCGGATACGCAGTATTTT
TRBV5-4,TRBJ2-3,TRBD2,few,CASTRWEGGTDTQYF,TGTGCCAGCACCAGATGGGAGGGAGGCACAGATACGCAGTATTTT
TRBV12-3/TRBV12-4,TRBJ2-7,NA,NA,CASSPFSDSYEQYF,TGTGCCAGCAGTCCCTTCAGCGACAGCTACGAGCAGTACTTC
TRBV20-1,TRBJ2-7,NA,NA,CSARGGYEQYF,TGCAGTGCTAGGGGTGGTTACGAGCAGTACTTC
TRBV28,TRBJ2-5,NA,NA,CASSFLGGEETQYF,TGTGCCAGCAGTTTCCTCGGGGGTGAAGAGACCCAGTACTTC
TRBV3-1,TRBJ2-7,TRBD2,few,CASSQVGTGGPRNEQYF,TGTGCCAGCAGCCAAGTCGGGACGGGGGGGCCGAGGAACGAGCAGTACTTC
TRBV5-1,TRBJ1-1,NA,NA,CASSPVVGGNTEAFF,TGCGCCAGCAGCCCCGTTGTTGGAGGGAACACTGAAGCTTTCTTT
TRBV5-1,TRBJ1-2,TRBD1,few,CASSVTGQGDHYGYTF,TGCGCCAGCAGCGTTACGGGACAGGGGGACCACTATGGCTACACCTTC
TRBV12-3/TRBV12-4,TRBJ2-2,TRBD1,NA,CASRATGVNTGELFF,TGTGCCAGCAGGGCTACAGGGGTGAACACCGGGGAGCTGTTTTTT
TRBV4-2,TRBJ1-3,NA,NA,CASSQEVQVWGASGNTIYF,TGTGCCAGCAGCCAAGAAGTCCAGGTTTGGGGAGCGTCTGGAAACACCATATATTTT
TRBV10-2,TRBJ1-6,NA,few,CASSVAENSPLHF,TGCGCCAGCAGTGTAGCAGAGAATTCACCCCTCCACTTT
TRBV20-1,TRBJ2-7,TRBD2,NA,CSAYGLAGIEQYF,TGCAGTGCTTATGGGCTAGCGGGAATCGAGCAGTACTTC
TRBV23-1,TRBJ1-2,NA,few,CASSHSTHYGYTF,TGCGCCAGCAGTCACTCAACCCACTATGGCTACACCTTC
TRBV14,TRBJ2-7,TRBD2,few,CASSLRTSGMGEQYF,TGTGCCAGCAGCCTACGGACTAGCGGGATGGGCGAGCAGTACTTC
TRBV9,TRBJ2-5,TRBD1,few,CASSVTGGFSGGRDETQYF,TGTGCCAGCAGCGTCACAGGGGGCTTTAGCGGAGGGAGGGACGAGACCCAGTACTTC
TRBV4-2,TRBJ1-2,TRBD1,few,CASSREATGGANYGYTF,TGTGCCAGCAGCCGCGAAGCCACAGGGGGCGCTAACTATGGCTACACCTTC
TRBV20-1,TRBJ2-7,TRBD2,NA,CSARDSGSFYEQYF,TGCAGTGCTAGAGATAGCGGGAGTTTCTACGAGCAGTACTTC
TRBV12-3/TRBV12-4,TRBJ2-7,TRBD2,many,CASSFDRGTSGRERNEQYF,TGTGCCAGCAGTTTCGATCGGGGGACTAGCGGGAGAGAGAGGAACGAGCAGTACTTC